A selection of T cell receptor beta chains follows, all from one sample in a study of blood T cells in healthy people across ages. TCRdb re-derived calls from the 5' RACE reads in MiXCR, one entry per CDR3 protein. Found here are roughly 1.5 million distinct CDR3 sequences, roughly two fifths of them singletons; the top ten hold 4%. Sequenced input: blood. The origin of the receptors is a woman aged 18 to 35 in good health. The CDR3 runs from the conserved cysteine through the conserved F or W. A D gene is named only where the DNA matches it firmly. Part of the rows lack a size; the others show once, few, many or a class for expanded clones.

clone_size	j_call	d_call	v_call	cdr3_aa	cdr3_nt
few	TRBJ2-3	-	TRBV7-8	CASSPRGDFRTDTQYF	TGTGCCAGCAGCCCTAGGGGGGACTTTCGCACAGATACGCAGTATTTT
few	TRBJ1-2	-	TRBV2	CASKAGQNYGYTF	TGTGCCAGCAAAGCGGGACAAAACTATGGCTACACCTTC
few	TRBJ2-1	-	TRBV6-2/TRBV6-3	CASSTSVRLANEQFF	TGTGCCAGCAGTACCTCAGTACGGCTCGCCAATGAGCAGTTCTTC
few	TRBJ2-7	-	TRBV12-3/TRBV12-4	CASSFDLTEQYF	TGTGCCAGCAGTTTTGACTTAACCGAGCAGTACTTC
-	TRBJ2-1	TRBD2	TRBV15	CATSGSGTAYNEQFF	TGTGCCACCAGCGGCAGCGGGACTGCCTACAATGAGCAGTTCTTC
-	TRBJ2-7	-	TRBV4-3	CASSQDYRALDYEQYF	TGCGCCAGCAGCCAAGATTATCGGGCTCTTGATTACGAGCAGTACTTC
-	TRBJ2-5	-	TRBV20-1	CSARDREVSGVSETQYF	TGCAGTGCTAGAGATCGGGAAGTAAGTGGCGTGTCGGAGACCCAGTACTTC
-	TRBJ2-2	-	TRBV6-1	CASSMNRELFF	TGTGCCAGCAGCATGAATCGGGAGCTGTTTTTT
-	TRBJ2-5	-	TRBV5-1	CASSFQLQETQYF	TGCGCCAGCAGCTTTCAGTTACAAGAGACCCAGTACTTC
few	TRBJ2-1	-	TRBV3-1	CASSQVGFGNEQFF	TGTGCCAGCAGCCAAGTTGGGTTTGGGAATGAGCAGTTCTTC
-	TRBJ2-1	-	TRBV20-1	CSAIGGFAYNEQFF	TGCAGTGCTATAGGGGGGTTCGCGTACAATGAGCAGTTCTTC
few	TRBJ2-7	-	TRBV28	CASSNEERSSYEQYF	TGTGCCAGCAGCAACGAGGAGCGGAGCTCCTACGAGCAGTACTTC
-	TRBJ2-7	TRBD2	TRBV29-1	CSYVAGAYYEQYF	TGCAGCTACGTCGCGGGAGCCTACTACGAGCAGTACTTC
few	TRBJ1-2	TRBD1	TRBV15	CATSNQTGLAYGYTF	TGTGCCACCAGCAACCAGACAGGGTTGGCCTATGGCTACACCTTC
few	TRBJ2-3	-	TRBV9	CASSQPQIADTQYF	TGTGCCAGCAGCCAACCTCAAATCGCAGATACGCAGTATTTT
few	TRBJ1-2	-	TRBV5-5	CASSSRGSYGYTF	TGTGCCAGCAGCTCCAGGGGTTCCTATGGCTACACCTTC
few	TRBJ2-1	-	TRBV28	CASSLLRWGPYNEQFF	TGTGCCAGCAGTTTATTAAGATGGGGGCCTTACAATGAGCAGTTCTTC
few	TRBJ2-1	-	TRBV29-1	CSVENARVPYNEQFF	TGCAGCGTTGAGAACGCCAGGGTCCCCTACAATGAGCAGTTCTTC
-	TRBJ1-1	-	TRBV28	CASSLALSVNTEAFF	TGTGCCAGCAGTTTAGCCCTATCGGTAAACACTGAAGCTTTCTTT
-	TRBJ1-5	-	TRBV4-1	CASSQVKAKDRNQPQHF	TGCGCCAGCAGCCAAGTTAAGGCTAAAGACCGCAATCAGCCCCAGCATTTT
few	TRBJ2-1	TRBD2	TRBV6-5	CASRTSGSSHNEQFF	TGTGCCAGCAGAACTAGCGGGAGCTCCCACAATGAGCAGTTCTTC